This T cell receptor (beta chain) emerged from a study of blood T cell repertoires in COVID-19. For the study at large: COVID-19 samples collected from the United States, Italy and Spain covered acute and convalescent phases.

This clone was detected only once. TCRdb keeps only in-frame clones here, not all; method: immunoSEQ multiplex PCR. The table records 150,000 or so clones, about 91% of them present only once. V trimming: 3 bases; J trimming: 5 bases; junction bases outside the gene matches: 4. CDR3 length equals 14 residues. Germline V gene sequence: CDR1 KGHSH, CDR2 LQKENI. V is TRBV18 and J is TRBJ1-3; 7 nucleotides line up with TRBD1. Input material: peripheral blood. This TCR came from a man aged 45-65 years with acute or convalescent COVID-19. The CDR3 nucleotides read TGTGCCAGCTCACCGGACAGGCAAAGAAACACCATATATTTT. Protein: CASSPDRQRNTIYF.